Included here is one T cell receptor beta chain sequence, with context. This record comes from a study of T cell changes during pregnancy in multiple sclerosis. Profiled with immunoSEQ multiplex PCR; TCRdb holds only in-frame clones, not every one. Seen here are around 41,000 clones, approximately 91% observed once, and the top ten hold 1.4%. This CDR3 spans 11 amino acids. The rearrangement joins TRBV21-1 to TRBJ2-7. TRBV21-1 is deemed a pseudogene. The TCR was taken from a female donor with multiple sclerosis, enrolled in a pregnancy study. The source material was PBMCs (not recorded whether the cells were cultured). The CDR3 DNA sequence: TGTGCCAGCAGACGCAACTACGAGCAGTACTTC. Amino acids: CASRRNYEQYF.